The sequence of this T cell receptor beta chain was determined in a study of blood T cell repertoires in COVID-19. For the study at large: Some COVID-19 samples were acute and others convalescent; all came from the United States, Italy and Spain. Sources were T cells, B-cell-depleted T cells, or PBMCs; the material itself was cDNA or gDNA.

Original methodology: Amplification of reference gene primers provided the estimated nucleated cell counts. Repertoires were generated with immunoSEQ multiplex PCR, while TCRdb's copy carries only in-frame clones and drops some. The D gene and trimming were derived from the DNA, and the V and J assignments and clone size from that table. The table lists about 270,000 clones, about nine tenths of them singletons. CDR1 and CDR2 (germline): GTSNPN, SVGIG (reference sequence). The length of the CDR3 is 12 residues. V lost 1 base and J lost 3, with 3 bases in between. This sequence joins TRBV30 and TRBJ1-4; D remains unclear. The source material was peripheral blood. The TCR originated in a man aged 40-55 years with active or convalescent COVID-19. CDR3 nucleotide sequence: TGTGCCTGGAGTGGGCCTAATGAAAAACTGTTTTTT. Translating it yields CAWSGPNEKLFF.